These 29 T cell receptor beta chains came from one sample sequenced in a study of shared clonotypes between healthy human individuals. Repertoires were generated with immunoSEQ multiplex PCR, while TCRdb's copy carries only in-frame clones and drops some. The repertoire holds about 95,000 clones, with 67% as singletons. Sequences were obtained from memory CD8+ T cells sorted from blood. The subset was: CD45RO+ cells pooled with CCR7-negative TemRA cells. The receptors come from a man aged 30-40 years in good health.

The sample holds many counts of this clone. The rearrangement links TRBV27 to TRBJ2-2; 9 positions match TRBD2. V dropped 3 bases and J dropped 7; count of bases not matched to a gene: 3. The germline CDR1 and CDR2 sequences are MNHEY and SMNVEV (reference sequence). This CDR3 has 14 amino acids. The CDR3 nucleotides read TGTGCCAGCAGTTTGGGACTAGCTGTCGGGGAGCTGTTTTTT. Translated: CASSLGLAVGELFF.

This clone was counted a single time. This chain joins TRBV7-6 and TRBJ2-5; TRBD1 is a possible D gene (6 bases). Trimming cost V 7 bases and J 5 bases, with 20 bases left between them. CDR3 length: 15 residues. Germline V CDR1 and CDR2: SGHVS, FNYEAQ. The DNA for the CDR3 is TGTGCCAGCACCACTCCCGCGGACAGCTCGGAGACCCAGTACTTC. Translation: CASTTPADSSETQYF.

This clone was observed many times. The V call is TRBV28, the J call TRBJ1-2, with 7 bases lining up with TRBD1. CDR3 length: 11 residues. The V gene end was trimmed by 9 bases and the J gene end by 3 bases; junction bases not matched to a gene: 1. Germline V gene lookup returns CDR1 MDHEN and CDR2 SYDVKM. The CDR3 loop reads CASGQDYGYTF. CDR3 DNA sequence: TGTGCCAGTGGACAGGACTATGGCTACACCTTC.

This clone was counted many times. The sample carries other DNA sequences with the same CDR3. The CDR3 is CASSRTSGSTDTQYF. In DNA, the CDR3 is TGTGCCAGCAGCAGGACTAGCGGGAGCACAGATACGCAGTATTTT. This sequence joins TRBV6-4 and TRBJ2-3; 11 bases line up with TRBD2. The CDR3 totals 15 residues. CDR1 MRHNA and CDR2 SNTAGT come from the germline V gene. J lost 0 bases, V lost 6 bases, and 2 bases had no gene match.

CDR3 amino acids: CATRALTYEQYF. The CDR3, as DNA: TGTGCCACCCGCGCCCTAACCTACGAGCAGTACTTC. This chain uses TRBV6-1 with TRBJ2-7, with D uncertain. Per germline, CDR1 MNHNS and CDR2 SASEGT. This CDR3 spans 12 amino acids. The ends were cut back, 10 bases at V and 2 bases at J, with 12 bases in the middle.

The V and J genes are TRBV30 and TRBJ2-1; 7 positions match TRBD2. The CDR3 consists of 15 residues. Trimming cost V 0 bases and J 5 bases; bases outside gene matches: 7. The V gene's germline CDR1 is GTSNPN and CDR2 SVGIG (reference sequence). CDR3 coding DNA: TGTGCCTGGAGTGTACGGGGGGTAGCGGACAATGAGCAGTTCTTC. Translation gives CAWSVRGVADNEQFF.

This clone was seen more than once but under ten times. The chain carries TRBV29-1 and TRBJ2-7; possible D gene TRBD2, 5 bases. Germline lookup yields CDR1 SQVTM and CDR2 ANQGSEA. V gave up 7 bases and J gave up 3 bases, with 16 bases separating them. The CDR3 totals 13 residues. CDR3 bases: TGCAGCGCCCAAGTAGTAGGACTCTACGAGCAGTACTTC. Protein sequence: CSAQVVGLYEQYF.

This rearrangement joins TRBV19 to TRBJ2-2; D unresolved. Germline values: CDR1 LNHDA, CDR2 SQIVND (reference sequence). The CDR3 has 12 amino acids. Trimming pared 2 bases from V and 7 bases from J, leaving 5 bases between. The CDR3 is CASSIFSGELFF. Written as DNA, the CDR3 is TGTGCCAGTAGTATATTCAGCGGGGAGCTGTTTTTT.

This clone occurred a few times. This chain connects TRBV6-1 to TRBJ1-4; D gene ambiguous. V lost 1 base and J 7 bases, leaving 10 bases between the germline ends. Germline lookup yields CDR1 MNHNS and CDR2 SASEGT. This CDR3 comprises 14 residues. CDR3 DNA: TGTGCCAGCAGTGAAGGGGAAGGGTCTGAAAAACTGTTTTTT. Its protein is CASSEGEGSEKLFF.

The gene calls are TRBV27 and TRBJ1-2; D unclear. The CDR3 extends over 16 amino acids. With 6 bases removed from V and 1 base from J, the gap between germline ends came to 18 bases. CDR1 and CDR2 from the germline V gene are MNHEY and SMNVEV (reference sequence). The CDR3 here is CASSPTWTEYNYGYTF. CDR3 bases: TGTGCCAGCAGCCCAACCTGGACTGAGTATAACTATGGCTACACCTTC.

This clone was detected a few times. CDR3 DNA sequence: TGTGCCAGCACACACAGCTCCTACGAGCAGTACTTC. Translating gives CASTHSSYEQYF. The chain combines TRBV28 with TRBJ2-7; D gene ambiguous. Germline lookup yields CDR1 MDHEN and CDR2 SYDVKM. The CDR3 is 12 amino acids. V was clipped by 7 bases and J by 0 bases, with 7 bases between them. The complete variable domain, with remaining parts taken from reference TRBV28 and TRBJ2-7, reads DVKVTQSSRYLVKRTGEKVFLECVQDMDHENMFWYRQDPGLGLRLIYFSYDVKMKEKGDIPEGYSVSREKKERFSLILESASTNQTSMYLCASTHSSYEQYFGPGTRLTVT.

The V gene is TRBV29-1, the J gene TRBJ2-3, with a tentative D call TRBD2 (5 bases). Per germline, CDR1 SQVTM and CDR2 ANQGSEA. Between the trimmed V and J ends, which lost 5 bases and 3 bases, there was a span of 12 bases. This CDR3 spans 13 amino acids. The CDR3 DNA reads TGCAGCGTTTCTACCGGGATGACAGATACGCAGTATTTT. It translates to CSVSTGMTDTQYF.

The gene calls are TRBV5-8 and TRBJ2-7; D remains ambiguous. CDR3 length equals 14 residues. Germline lookup yields CDR1 SGHTS and CDR2 YDEGEE. V was pared by 4 bases and J by 0 bases, with 11 bases between. Here the CDR3 DNA reads TGTGCCAGCAGCCCGCGACGGTCCTCCTACGAGCAGTACTTC. Protein: CASSPRRSSYEQYF.

This clone has a handful of counts. Other DNA sequences in this sample translate to the same CDR3. The chain combines TRBV28 with TRBJ2-1, with unresolved D. The CDR3 is 12 residues long. The germline V gene encodes CDR1 MDHEN and CDR2 SYDVKM. V dropped 5 bases and J dropped 0 bases, with 2 bases sitting between them. The CDR3 nucleotides are TGTGCCAGCAGTCGCTCCTACAATGAGCAGTTCTTC. This sequence encodes CASSRSYNEQFF. Looking up the rest from reference TRBV28 and TRBJ2-1 gives the full variable domain: DVKVTQSSRYLVKRTGEKVFLECVQDMDHENMFWYRQDPGLGLRLIYFSYDVKMKEKGDIPEGYSVSREKKERFSLILESASTNQTSMYLCASSRSYNEQFFGPGTRLTVL.

The CDR3 reads CASRPGTSADTQYF. The DNA for the CDR3 is TGTGCCAGCAGGCCCGGGACTAGCGCAGATACGCAGTATTTT. The chain links TRBV2 to TRBJ2-3; 10 nucleotides agree with TRBD2. Germline CDR1 reads SNHLY; CDR2 reads FYNNEI. Germline trimming cut 6 bases from V and 4 bases from J; bases unmatched to any gene: 4. The CDR3 covers 14 residues.

The V call is TRBV5-1, the J call TRBJ2-1; D is perhaps TRBD1 or TRBD2 (5 bases each). The CDR3 totals 16 residues. Germline V lookup: CDR1 SGHRS, CDR2 YFSETQ. V lost 1 base and J lost 9, with 20 bases in between. CDR3 nucleotide sequence: TGCGCCAGCAGCTTGAGGACCCCGATCCGGGGCAGTGAGCAGTTCTTC. Translated: CASSLRTPIRGSEQFF.

V is TRBV7-2 and J is TRBJ2-7, with 12 bases identical to TRBD2. The CDR3 length is 16 residues. J gave up 0 bases and V 5 bases, and 5 bases lay outside the gene matches. From germline, CDR1 is SGHTA and CDR2 FQGNSA. This CDR3 reads CASSAGLAGSSYEQYF. The CDR3 DNA reads as TGTGCCAGCAGCGCCGGACTAGCGGGGAGCTCCTACGAGCAGTACTTC.

This clone was counted between two and nine times. This chain connects TRBV15 to TRBJ1-4; D remains unclear. This CDR3 contains 18 residues. Germline V gene sequence: CDR1 LNHNV, CDR2 YYDKDF (reference sequence). V lost 6 bases and J lost 0, with 20 bases in between. The DNA of the CDR3 is TGTGCCACCAGTCCCCGGCCGCTTGAGATTGCAACTAATGAAAAACTGTTTTTT. It is translated as CATSPRPLEIATNEKLFF.

This clone was seen only a few times. The rearrangement uses TRBV7-9 and TRBJ2-3; the match to TRBD2 covers 7 bases. Germline trimming cut 1 base from V and 4 bases from J; bases unmatched to any gene: 2. The CDR3 runs to 14 residues. Germline CDR1 reads SEHNR; CDR2 reads FQNEAQ (reference sequence). CDR3 sequence (DNA): TGTGCCAGCAGCTTAGGTCGGGGGGCAGATACGCAGTATTTT. It yields the protein CASSLGRGADTQYF.

This clone was detected ten times or more. Other DNA sequences in the same sample also yield this CDR3. The chain carries TRBV9 and TRBJ1-1; D is unresolved. V lost 2 bases and J lost 1, with 6 bases in between. CDR3 length: 13 amino acids. Germline values: CDR1 SGDLS, CDR2 YYNGEE. In nucleotides, the CDR3 is TGTGCCAGCAGCGTTGGTGAGAACACTGAAGCTTTCTTT. It codes for CASSVGENTEAFF.

This chain connects TRBV11-3 to TRBJ1-2; no definite D call. This CDR3 is built from 14 residues. The V end was cut by 5 bases, the J end by 4 bases, with 14 bases between. CDR1 and CDR2 from the germline V gene are SGHNT and YENEEA. CDR3: CASSGLGKTYGYTF. Here the CDR3 DNA reads TGTGCCAGCAGCGGCCTCGGAAAGACCTATGGCTACACCTTC.

This chain uses TRBV2 with TRBJ2-3; no clear D gene. The length of the CDR3 is 14 residues. V lost 5 bases and J lost 2, with 11 bases in between. CDR1 is SNHLY and CDR2 is FYNNEI in the germline V gene. The CDR3 protein is CASSPGFSTDTQYF. Here the CDR3 DNA reads TGTGCCAGCAGTCCCGGGTTCTCCACAGATACGCAGTATTTT.

The chain has TRBV2 and TRBJ2-7; maybe TRBD2 (6 bases). CDR1 and CDR2 from the germline V gene are SNHLY and FYNNEI. Trimming stripped 5 bases from V and 4 bases from J, with 9 bases between. The CDR3 contains 12 residues. The DNA of the CDR3 is TGTGCCAGCAGTCTAGCGATTTACGAGCAGTACTTC. This gives the protein CASSLAIYEQYF.

This clone was detected only a few times. The chain carries TRBV7-9 and TRBJ2-4; 12 bases align to TRBD2. With 5 bases clipped from V and 7 bases from J, the junction kept 9 bases outside the gene matches. Germline V CDR1 and CDR2: SEHNR, FQNEAQ (reference sequence). The CDR3 sequence is 16 residues long. CDR3 in amino acids: CASSQDETSGSNIQYF. Written as DNA, the CDR3 is TGTGCCAGCAGCCAAGATGAGACTAGCGGGAGTAACATTCAGTACTTC.

Comment on this clone: The same CDR3 can be traced to other DNA sequences in this sample. The rearrangement joins TRBV7-9 to TRBJ2-1; TRBD2 matches at 13 bases. This CDR3 has 17 amino acids. Germline loops: CDR1 SEHNR, CDR2 FQNEAQ (reference sequence). The junction had 4 bases not matched to a gene; V was cut back by 4 bases and J by 1 base. The CDR3 DNA is TGTGCCAGCAGCTCTGGACTAGCGGGAGCTTCCTACAATGAGCAGTTCTTC. Its protein is CASSSGLAGASYNEQFF.

The V call is TRBV7-9, the J call TRBJ2-1, with 8 positions matching TRBD2. CDR1 is SEHNR, CDR2 FQNEAQ, per germline (reference sequence). The J segment lost 5 bases and the V segment lost 4 bases, leaving 7 bases of the junction unmatched. The CDR3 spans 15 residues. The CDR3, as DNA: TGTGCCAGCAGCTCGGGACTAGGAATGCACAATGAGCAGTTCTTC. Amino acid sequence: CASSSGLGMHNEQFF.

Comment on this clone: Since a far larger clone is one base different, this is likely a read error. This chain joins TRBV27 and TRBJ2-2; D gene ambiguous. V lost 5 bases to trimming and J lost 0 bases, with 1 base between them. The CDR3 consists of 12 residues. The V gene's germline CDR1 is MNHEY and CDR2 SMNVEV (reference sequence). In nucleotides, the CDR3 is TGTGCCAGCAGTCCGAACACCGGGGAGCTGTTTTTT. This gives the protein CASSPNTGELFF.

This chain uses TRBV30 with TRBJ2-7; D uncertain. This CDR3 has 12 residues. Trimming stripped 4 bases from V and 1 base from J, with 8 bases between. The germline V gene encodes CDR1 GTSNPN and CDR2 SVGIG (reference sequence). The CDR3 loop is CAWTSHSYEQYF. As DNA, the CDR3 is TGTGCCTGGACATCGCATTCCTACGAGCAGTACTTC.

This clone came up once. The chain carries TRBV27 and TRBJ2-1; 10 bases align to TRBD2. The CDR3 contains 15 residues. Germline V gives CDR1 MNHEY, CDR2 SMNVEV (reference sequence). V lost 6 bases, J lost 2 bases, and 4 bases stayed unmatched. CDR3 DNA: TGTGCCAGCAGCCTAGCGGGAGTCGCCTACAATGAGCAGTTCTTC. Its translation: CASSLAGVAYNEQFF.